This TCR beta chain was identified during a study of human T cells and chemical hapten exposure. Study-level background: Largely, small differences in pooled library volume made per-sample TCR yields vary. The study's findings and limits: There were significantly more large CDR3 similarity clusters among expanded TCRs than among controls. The immune response of these alopecia patients might not match healthy individuals'. PT1 expanded TCR counts correlated positively with patch test score.

TCRdb processed the RACE reads anew with MiXCR; each CDR3 protein has one entry. The sample contains 80,000 to 100,000 distinct CDR3 sequences, roughly 27% of which appear only once. Turning to this clonotype: Its antigen is unknown.

The CDR3 runs 15 residues. V was cut by 0 bases and J by 0 bases, with 8 bases left in between. Germline CDR1 is SGHKS and CDR2 is YYEKEE (reference sequence). The sample's time point: patch test 3, about 24 weeks after DPC sensitization. Treatment meaning: therapeutic diphenylcyclopropenone sensitization with weekly scalp DPC. This TCR derives from a middle-aged man with alopecia areata. Some clones in this sample may be carry-over from other donors' samples. This sample comprised whole blood, obtained in connection with sensitization to the hapten diphenylcyclopropenone (DPC). The chain has TRBV5-5 and TRBJ2-3; no firm D call. The DNA of the CDR3 is TGTGCCAGCAGCTTGGGGACCACTAGCACAGATACGCAGTATTTT. The encoded protein is CASSLGTTSTDTQYF.